This TCR beta chain derives from a study of early stage breast cancer tumors. The V gene's germline CDR1 is SNHLY and CDR2 FYNNEI. V dropped 10 bases and J dropped 8 bases, with 20 bases sitting between them. The CDR3 has 14 amino acids. Only in-frame clones appear in the TCRdb table, and some are missing; sequencing was by immunoSEQ multiplex PCR. In the table there are fewer than 25,000 clones, about two thirds of which are singletons. This chain connects TRBV2 to TRBJ1-4; tentative D call: TRBD1 (5 bases). Material for sequencing was breast tumor tissue. The receptor was isolated from a person between 60 and 70 years old with breast cancer. CDR3: CAIHRGREEEKLFF. The CDR3 DNA is TGTGCCATCCATCGCGGCAGGGAAGAAGAAAAACTGTTTTTT.